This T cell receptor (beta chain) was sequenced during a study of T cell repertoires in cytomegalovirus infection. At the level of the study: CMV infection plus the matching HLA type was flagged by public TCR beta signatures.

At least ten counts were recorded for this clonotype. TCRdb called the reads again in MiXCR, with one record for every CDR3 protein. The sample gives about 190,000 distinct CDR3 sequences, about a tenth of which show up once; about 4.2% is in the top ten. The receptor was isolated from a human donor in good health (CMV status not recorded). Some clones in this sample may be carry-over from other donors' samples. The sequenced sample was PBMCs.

CDR3 residues: CASSQIGQGNEQFF. The CDR3 bases are TGTGCCAGCAGCCAGATCGGACAGGGTAATGAGCAGTTCTTC. V gene TRBV11-1 combines with J gene TRBJ2-1, with TRBD1 matching 8 bases. V lost 5 bases, J lost 7 bases, and 7 bases stayed unmatched. This CDR3 has 14 residues. CDR1 SGHAT and CDR2 FQDESV come from the germline V gene (reference sequence).